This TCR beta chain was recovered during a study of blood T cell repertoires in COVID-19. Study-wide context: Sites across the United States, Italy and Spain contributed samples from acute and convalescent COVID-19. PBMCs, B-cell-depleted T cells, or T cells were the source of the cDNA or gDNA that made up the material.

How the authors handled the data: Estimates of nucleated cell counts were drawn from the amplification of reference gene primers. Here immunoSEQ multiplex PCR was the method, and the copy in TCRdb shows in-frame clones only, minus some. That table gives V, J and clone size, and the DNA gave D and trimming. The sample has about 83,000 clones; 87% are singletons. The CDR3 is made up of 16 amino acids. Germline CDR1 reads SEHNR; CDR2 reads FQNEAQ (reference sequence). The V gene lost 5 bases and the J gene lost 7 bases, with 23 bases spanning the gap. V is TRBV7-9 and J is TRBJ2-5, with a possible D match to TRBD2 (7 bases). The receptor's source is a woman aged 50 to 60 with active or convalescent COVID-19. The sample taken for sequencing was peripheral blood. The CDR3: CASSPWGGGLHPTQYF. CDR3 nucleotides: TGTGCCAGCAGCCCCTGGGGCGGGGGCCTCCATCCGACCCAGTACTTC.